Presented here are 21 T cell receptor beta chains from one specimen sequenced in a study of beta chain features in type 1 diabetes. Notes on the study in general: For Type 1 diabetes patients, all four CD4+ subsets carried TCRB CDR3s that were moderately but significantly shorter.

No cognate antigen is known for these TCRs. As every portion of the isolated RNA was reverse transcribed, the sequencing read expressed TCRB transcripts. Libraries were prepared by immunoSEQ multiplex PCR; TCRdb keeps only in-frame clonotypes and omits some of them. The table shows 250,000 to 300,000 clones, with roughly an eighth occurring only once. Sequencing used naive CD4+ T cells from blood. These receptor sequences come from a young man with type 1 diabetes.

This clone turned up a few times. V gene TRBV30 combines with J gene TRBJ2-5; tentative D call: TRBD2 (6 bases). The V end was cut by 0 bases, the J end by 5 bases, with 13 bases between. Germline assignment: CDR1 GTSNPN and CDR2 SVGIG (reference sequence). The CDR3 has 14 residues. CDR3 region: CAWSVGGARETQYF. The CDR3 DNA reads TGTGCCTGGAGTGTAGGAGGGGCGAGGGAGACCCAGTACTTC.

This CDR3 is CASSLGGTGQNYGYTF. As DNA, the CDR3 is TGTGCCAGCAGCTTAGGCGGGACAGGGCAAAACTATGGCTACACCTTC. The chain is built from TRBV7-6 and TRBJ1-2, with 9 bases matching TRBD1. The CDR3 contains 16 residues. Germline V gives CDR1 SGHVS, CDR2 FNYEAQ. V shed 1 base, J shed 2 bases, and the junction held 5 bases outside the gene matches.

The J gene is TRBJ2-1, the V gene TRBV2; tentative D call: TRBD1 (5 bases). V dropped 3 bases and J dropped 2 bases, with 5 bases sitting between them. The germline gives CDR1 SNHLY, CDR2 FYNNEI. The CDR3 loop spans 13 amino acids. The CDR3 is CASSEDTYNEQFF. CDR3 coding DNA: TGTGCCAGCAGTGAGGACACCTACAATGAGCAGTTCTTC.

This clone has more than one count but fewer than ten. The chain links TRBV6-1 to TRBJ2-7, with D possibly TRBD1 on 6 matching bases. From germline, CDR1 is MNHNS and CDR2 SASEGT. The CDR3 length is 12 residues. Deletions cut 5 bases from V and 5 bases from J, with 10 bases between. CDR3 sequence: CASSIHRDEQYF. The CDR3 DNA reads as TGTGCCAGCAGTATCCACAGGGACGAGCAGTACTTC.

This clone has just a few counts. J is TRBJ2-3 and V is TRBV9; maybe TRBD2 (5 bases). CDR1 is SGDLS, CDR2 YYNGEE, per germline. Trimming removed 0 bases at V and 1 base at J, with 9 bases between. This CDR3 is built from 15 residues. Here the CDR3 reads CASSVGVGGTDTQYF. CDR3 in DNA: TGTGCCAGCAGCGTAGGAGTCGGGGGCACAGATACGCAGTATTTT.

The CDR3 DNA follows: TGTGCCAGCAGCACGACGACAGGGTTAGAGCCCCAGCATTTT. It yields the protein CASSTTTGLEPQHF. V and J are TRBV9 and TRBJ1-5, with TRBD1 matching over 7 bases. The CDR3 totals 14 residues. CDR1 and CDR2 from the germline V gene are SGDLS and YYNGEE. J was trimmed by 8 bases and V by 4 bases; bases with no gene match: 9.

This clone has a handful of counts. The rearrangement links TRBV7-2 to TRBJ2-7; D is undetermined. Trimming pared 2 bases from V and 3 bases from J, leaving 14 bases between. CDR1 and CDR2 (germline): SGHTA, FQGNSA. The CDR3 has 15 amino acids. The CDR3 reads CASSLNGDTFYEQYF. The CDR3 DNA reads TGTGCCAGCAGCTTAAACGGCGACACTTTCTACGAGCAGTACTTC. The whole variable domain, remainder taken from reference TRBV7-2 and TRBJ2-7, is GAGVSQSPSNKVTEKGKDVELRCDPISGHTALYWYRQSLGQGLEFLIYFQGNSAPDKSGLPSDRFSAERTGGSVSTLTIQRTQQEDSAVYLCASSLNGDTFYEQYFGPGTRLTVT.

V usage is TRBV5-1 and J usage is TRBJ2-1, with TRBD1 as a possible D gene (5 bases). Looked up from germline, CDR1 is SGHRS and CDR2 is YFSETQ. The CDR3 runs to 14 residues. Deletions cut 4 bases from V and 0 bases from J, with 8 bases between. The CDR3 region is CASSVGVSYNEQFF. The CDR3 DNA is TGCGCCAGCAGCGTAGGGGTCTCCTACAATGAGCAGTTCTTC. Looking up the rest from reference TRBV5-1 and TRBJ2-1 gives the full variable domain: KAGVTQTPRYLIKTRGQQVTLSCSPISGHRSVSWYQQTPGQGLQFLFEYFSETQRNKGNFPGRFSGRQFSNSRSEMNVSTLELGDSALYLCASSVGVSYNEQFFGPGTRLTVL.

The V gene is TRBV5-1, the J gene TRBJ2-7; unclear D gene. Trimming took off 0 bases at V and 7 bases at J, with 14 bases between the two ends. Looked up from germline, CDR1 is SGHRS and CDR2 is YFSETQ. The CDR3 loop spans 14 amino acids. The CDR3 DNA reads TGCGCCAGCAGCTTGGTTGACACCCGCTCAGAGCAGTACTTC. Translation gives CASSLVDTRSEQYF. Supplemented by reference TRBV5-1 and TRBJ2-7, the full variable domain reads KAGVTQTPRYLIKTRGQQVTLSCSPISGHRSVSWYQQTPGQGLQFLFEYFSETQRNKGNFPGRFSGRQFSNSRSEMNVSTLELGDSALYLCASSLVDTRSEQYFGPGTRLTVT.

CDR3 bases: TGTGCCAGCAGTTTAGGGACAATCATGAACACTGAAGCTTTCTTT. This gives the protein CASSLGTIMNTEAFF. This rearrangement joins TRBV28 to TRBJ1-1; D is possibly TRBD1 (6 bases). V gave up 2 bases and J gave up 0 bases, with 10 bases separating them. Per germline, CDR1 MDHEN and CDR2 SYDVKM. The CDR3 covers 15 residues. The whole variable domain, filled in from reference TRBV28 and TRBJ1-1, reads DVKVTQSSRYLVKRTGEKVFLECVQDMDHENMFWYRQDPGLGLRLIYFSYDVKMKEKGDIPEGYSVSREKKERFSLILESASTNQTSMYLCASSLGTIMNTEAFFGQGTRLTVV.

In DNA form, the CDR3 reads TGTGCCAGCAGTGAGGCTTCTGGGGCCAACGTCCTGACTTTC. This gives the protein CASSEASGANVLTF. V and J are TRBV2 and TRBJ2-6; D remains unclear. CDR3 size: 14 residues. Trimming stripped 3 bases from V and 1 base from J, with 4 bases between. Germline V gene data show CDR1 as SNHLY and CDR2 as FYNNEI.

CDR3 coding DNA: TGTGCCAGCAGACCCCGTACAGGGGCGGGGTATGGCTACACCTTC. This encodes CASRPRTGAGYGYTF. The chain joins TRBV6-6 to TRBJ1-2; 7 bases match TRBD1. V lost 6 bases and J lost 5; bases outside the gene matches: 12. The CDR3 covers 15 residues. Germline-derived CDR1 and CDR2 are MNHNY and SVGAGI (reference sequence).

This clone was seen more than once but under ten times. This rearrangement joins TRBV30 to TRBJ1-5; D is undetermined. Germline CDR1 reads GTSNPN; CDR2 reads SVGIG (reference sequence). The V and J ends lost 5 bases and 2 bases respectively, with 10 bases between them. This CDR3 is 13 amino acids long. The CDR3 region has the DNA TGTGCCTGGCAGGCCGGGGGCAATCAGCCCCAGCATTTT. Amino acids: CAWQAGGNQPQHF.

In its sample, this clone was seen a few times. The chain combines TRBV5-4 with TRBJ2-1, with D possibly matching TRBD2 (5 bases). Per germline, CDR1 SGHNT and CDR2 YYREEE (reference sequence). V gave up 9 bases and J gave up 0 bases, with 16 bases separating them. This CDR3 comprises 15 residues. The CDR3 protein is CATTRAGISYNEQFF. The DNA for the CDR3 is TGTGCCACCACGCGGGCGGGCATCTCCTACAATGAGCAGTTCTTC.

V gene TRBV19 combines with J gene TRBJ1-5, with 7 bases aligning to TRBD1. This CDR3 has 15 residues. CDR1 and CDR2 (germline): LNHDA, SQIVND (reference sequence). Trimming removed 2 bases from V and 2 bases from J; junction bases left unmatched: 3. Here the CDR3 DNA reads TGTGCCAGTAGTATATCCACAGGGGGCAATCAGCCCCAGCATTTT. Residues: CASSISTGGNQPQHF.

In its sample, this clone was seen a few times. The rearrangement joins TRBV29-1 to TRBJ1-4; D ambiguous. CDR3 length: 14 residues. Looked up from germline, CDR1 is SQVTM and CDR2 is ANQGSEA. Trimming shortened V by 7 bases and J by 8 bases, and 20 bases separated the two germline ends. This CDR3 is CSDLHSSNAEKLFF. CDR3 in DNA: TGCAGCGACCTACACAGCTCCAATGCGGAAAAACTGTTTTTT.

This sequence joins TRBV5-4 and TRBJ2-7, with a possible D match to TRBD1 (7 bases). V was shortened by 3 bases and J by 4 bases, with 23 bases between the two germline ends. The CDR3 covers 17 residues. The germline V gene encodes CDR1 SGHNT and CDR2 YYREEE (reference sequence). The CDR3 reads CASSSTGIGGGSYEQYF. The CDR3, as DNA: TGTGCCAGCAGCTCGACAGGGATCGGGGGAGGAAGTTACGAGCAGTACTTC.

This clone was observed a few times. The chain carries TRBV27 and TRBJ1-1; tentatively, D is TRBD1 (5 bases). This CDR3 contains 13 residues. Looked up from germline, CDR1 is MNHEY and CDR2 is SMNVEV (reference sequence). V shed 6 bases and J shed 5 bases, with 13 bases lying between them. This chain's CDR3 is CASSKDTDTEAFF. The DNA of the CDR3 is TGTGCCAGCAGCAAGGACACGGATACTGAAGCTTTCTTT.

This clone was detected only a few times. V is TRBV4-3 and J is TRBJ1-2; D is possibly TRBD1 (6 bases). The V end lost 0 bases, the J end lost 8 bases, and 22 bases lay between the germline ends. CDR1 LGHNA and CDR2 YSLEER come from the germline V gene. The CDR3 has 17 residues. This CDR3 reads CASSQDGAGRGRRGYTF. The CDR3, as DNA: TGCGCCAGCAGCCAAGATGGGGCGGGCAGGGGCCGTCGGGGCTACACCTTC.

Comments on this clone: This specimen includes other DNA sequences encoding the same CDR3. The CDR3 nucleotides read TGTGCCACCAGCAGAAGGACTAGCGGCTCCTACGAGCAGTACTTC. This sequence encodes CATSRRTSGSYEQYF. The chain is built from TRBV15 and TRBJ2-7; 10 nucleotides match TRBD2. The CDR3 has 15 residues. V lost 2 bases and J lost 0; bases outside the gene matches: 1. The V gene's germline CDR1 is LNHNV and CDR2 YYDKDF (reference sequence).

The CDR3 here is CASSRDRGGNTEAFF. DNA for the CDR3: TGTGCCAGCTCACGCGACAGGGGTGGGAACACTGAAGCTTTCTTT. V usage is TRBV18 and J usage is TRBJ1-1, with 8 nucleotides matching TRBD1. CDR3 length: 15 residues. Trimming at V came to 4 bases and at J to 1 base, leaving 5 bases not matched to a gene. Germline CDR1 KGHSH, CDR2 LQKENI.